The present T cell receptor (beta chain) was sequenced within a study of cytomegalovirus exposure and HLA in healthy donors. The PCR had 60 Vbeta and 13 Jbeta primers. Profiling relied on immunoSEQ multiplex PCR, and the TCRdb table lists in-frame clones only, not all of them. The sample yields 190,000 or so clones, about 76% seen once. Points on this clone: Its antigen is unidentified.

Study-level results: The presence/absence work took it that sequencing depth was about the same across donors. Later genetic work tied a missense DCLRE1C variant to beta-chain V and J trimming.

Sequencing was done on a sample of PBMCs. This TCR derives from a male donor in good health and CMV-seropositive.

The CDR3 loop reads CASSYGTARADTQYF. CDR3 DNA: TGTGCCAGCAGCTACGGGACAGCTCGGGCAGATACGCAGTATTTT. The chain links TRBV7-3 to TRBJ2-3; TRBD1 agrees at 7 bases. This CDR3 contains 15 residues. The germline CDR1 and CDR2 sequences are SGHTA and FQGTGA. After removal of 4 bases from V and 4 bases from J, the junction contained 8 bases not matched to a gene.